One sample yielded the 29 T cell receptor beta chains listed below, sequenced in a study of ipilimumab plus nivolumab after autologous stem cell transplantation. Some clones are missing from TCRdb's copy, which holds only in-frame ones; the method was immunoSEQ multiplex PCR. The sample shows over 75,000 clones, 75% to 85% of them seen only once. The input for sequencing was PBMCs, taken in a trial of ipilimumab plus nivolumab as post-transplant consolidation. Receptors were obtained from a male donor with diffuse large B-cell lymphoma.

The CDR3 nucleotides read TGTGCCAGCAGCCCACCAACCCCTGAAGCTTTCTTT. Translation gives CASSPPTPEAFF. The chain uses TRBV7-8 and TRBJ1-1; no firm D call. Germline CDR1 SGHVS, CDR2 FQNEAQ. The germline V and J ends were trimmed by 5 bases and 6 bases, with 10 bases remaining between them. This CDR3 comprises 12 residues. The whole variable domain, remainder taken from reference TRBV7-8 and TRBJ1-1, is GAGVSQSPRYKVAKRGQDVALRCDPISGHVSLFWYQQALGQGPEFLTYFQNEAQLDKSGLPSDRFFAERPEGSVSTLKIQRTQQEDSAVYLCASSPPTPEAFFGQGTRLTVV.

The CDR3 reads CASSRGLGSYEQFF. The CDR3 DNA reads TGTGCCAGCAGCCGTGGACTGGGGTCTTATGAGCAGTTCTTC. The rearrangement uses TRBV5-6 and TRBJ2-1; D possibly corresponds to TRBD2 (5 bases). CDR1 SGHDT and CDR2 YYEEEE come from the germline V gene. Trimming took 4 bases from V and 8 from J, leaving 16 bases between them. The CDR3 extends over 14 amino acids.

The chain uses TRBV6-1 and TRBJ2-3; no clear D. Germline CDR1 and CDR2: MNHNS and SASEGT. Trimming left V 4 bases short and J 4 bases short, with 12 bases between. The CDR3 runs 14 residues. The CDR3 sequence is CASSVGHGADTQYF. The CDR3 coding sequence is TGTGCCAGCAGTGTTGGCCATGGGGCAGATACGCAGTATTTT.

The chain links TRBV5-6 to TRBJ1-4; TRBD1 aligns across 9 bases. After removal of 4 bases from V and 8 bases from J, the junction contained 6 bases not matched to a gene. Germline V CDR1 and CDR2: SGHDT, YYEEEE. This CDR3 is built from 14 residues. CDR3 in amino acids: CASSPWDREEKLFF. Here the CDR3 DNA reads TGTGCCAGCAGCCCATGGGACAGGGAGGAAAAACTGTTTTTT.

This sequence joins TRBV7-9 and TRBJ2-1; TRBD2 matches at 7 bases. The germline CDR1 and CDR2 sequences are SEHNR and FQNEAQ (reference sequence). J was trimmed by 8 bases and V by 2 bases; bases with no gene match: 6. The CDR3 sequence is 14 residues long. DNA for the CDR3: TGTGCCAGCAGCTTACTACTTCGGGGGGATGAGCAGTTCTTC. It encodes CASSLLLRGDEQFF.

The genes are TRBV4-2 and TRBJ2-4, with unresolved D. Trimming pared 0 bases from V and 1 base from J, leaving 10 bases between. The CDR3 spans 16 residues. Germline V gene lookup returns CDR1 LGHNA and CDR2 YNFKEQ. CDR3 amino acids: CASSQEFLGAKNIQYF. The CDR3 nucleotides are TGTGCCAGCAGCCAAGAGTTCTTGGGGGCCAAAAACATTCAGTACTTC.

The gene calls are TRBV29-1 and TRBJ1-1, with D hard to call. This CDR3 is 13 amino acids long. Between the trimmed V and J ends, which lost 4 bases and 3 bases, there was a span of 12 bases. Germline loops: CDR1 SQVTM, CDR2 ANQGSEA. The CDR3: CSVGGLLDTEAFF. The CDR3 DNA is TGCAGCGTTGGCGGGTTATTGGACACTGAAGCTTTCTTT.

The V call is TRBV18, the J call TRBJ2-1; 7 bases are a match to TRBD2. CDR1 and CDR2 (germline): KGHSH, LQKENI. This CDR3 contains 15 residues. The V gene end was trimmed by 5 bases and the J gene end by 6 bases; junction bases not matched to a gene: 10. The CDR3 coding sequence is TGTGCCAGCTCAACCCCAGCGGGGTTTCTCAATGAGCAGTTCTTC. It encodes CASSTPAGFLNEQFF.

The genes are TRBV7-2 and TRBJ2-4; D gene ambiguous. The CDR3 sequence is 12 residues long. The germline V gene encodes CDR1 SGHTA and CDR2 FQGNSA. V lost 5 bases and J 8 bases, leaving 10 bases between the germline ends. CDR3 bases: TGTGCCAGCAGCCCTGCGAGGCACATTCAGTACTTC. It yields the protein CASSPARHIQYF.

This clone showed up just once. The J gene is TRBJ1-2, the V gene TRBV4-1; TRBD1 agrees at 10 bases. Germline V gene sequence: CDR1 MGHRA, CDR2 YSYEKL. This CDR3 is 15 amino acids long. The V and J ends lost 2 bases and 8 bases, in that order; junction bases with no gene match: 8. As DNA, the CDR3 is TGCGCCAGCAGCCAACGCGGACAGGGGGGCAAGGGCTACACCTTC. Residues: CASSQRGQGGKGYTF.

This chain joins TRBV6-6 and TRBJ1-6; the D is unclear. V was pared by 4 bases and J by 5 bases, with 6 bases between. The CDR3 is 13 residues long. CDR1 is MNHNY, CDR2 SVGAGI, per germline (reference sequence). The CDR3 reads CASSLQDNSPLHF. The CDR3 DNA follows: TGTGCCAGCAGTTTACAAGATAATTCACCCCTCCACTTT.

The rearrangement links TRBV5-1 to TRBJ2-5; the D is unclear. Germline CDR1 and CDR2: SGHRS and YFSETQ. V was pared by 1 base and J by 4 bases, with 8 bases between. CDR3 length: 13 amino acids. Here the CDR3 reads CASSLNAGETQYF. The CDR3 DNA sequence: TGCGCCAGCAGCTTGAATGCAGGAGAGACCCAGTACTTC.

DNA of the CDR3: TGTGCCAGCAGCTCGGACCGGGCAGATACGCAGTATTTT. It codes for CASSSDRADTQYF. V usage is TRBV5-4 and J usage is TRBJ2-3; no definite D call. With 3 bases removed from V and 4 bases from J, the gap between germline ends came to 9 bases. Germline V gives CDR1 SGHNT, CDR2 YYREEE (reference sequence). This CDR3 has 13 amino acids.

J is TRBJ1-2 and V is TRBV5-6; D gene uncertain. With 4 bases removed from V and 0 bases from J, the gap between germline ends came to 10 bases. This CDR3 is 14 amino acids long. The germline CDR1 and CDR2 sequences are SGHDT and YYEEEE. In DNA form, the CDR3 reads TGTGCCAGCAGCCCCGCAGGCCCTAACTATGGCTACACCTTC. Residues: CASSPAGPNYGYTF.

V usage is TRBV7-8 and J usage is TRBJ2-3, with TRBD2 matching 10 bases. This CDR3 is built from 15 residues. The V segment lost 2 bases and the J segment 1 base; nucleotides outside the gene matches: 0. Germline CDR1 and CDR2: SGHVS and FQNEAQ. CDR3: CASSLLAGGTDTQYF. The CDR3 DNA sequence: TGTGCCAGCAGCTTACTAGCGGGGGGCACAGATACGCAGTATTTT.

The chain links TRBV5-4 to TRBJ1-2, with TRBD1 matching over 8 bases. The CDR3 length is 16 residues. V lost 4 bases and J lost 2; bases outside the gene matches: 10. Germline V gene data show CDR1 as SGHNT and CDR2 as YYREEE (reference sequence). This CDR3 is CASSLGYRTGNYGYTF. DNA for the CDR3: TGTGCCAGCAGCCTCGGTTATCGGACAGGGAACTATGGCTACACCTTC.

CDR3 residues: CASSKMSVSSPQHF. The DNA of the CDR3 is TGTGCCAGCAGCAAGATGTCAGTTTCTTCGCCCCAGCATTTT. The chain links TRBV6-5 to TRBJ1-5; D is unresolved. Germline V CDR1 and CDR2: MNHEY, SVGAGI. V was cut by 6 bases and J by 9 bases, with 18 bases left in between. The CDR3 loop spans 14 amino acids.

The CDR3 region has the DNA TGTGCCAGCAGTGTTGCCGGAAGTAATGAAAAACTGTTTTTT. Residues: CASSVAGSNEKLFF. This rearrangement joins TRBV25-1 to TRBJ1-4; D gene unclear. The V end was cut by 4 bases, the J end by 4 bases, with 10 bases between. Germline CDR1 and CDR2: MGHDK and SYGVNS. The length of the CDR3 is 14 residues.

The V call is TRBV5-1, the J call TRBJ2-1, with 7 bases matching TRBD2. V trimming: 3 bases; J trimming: 5 bases; junction bases outside the gene matches: 8. The CDR3 sequence is 15 residues long. Germline lookup yields CDR1 SGHRS and CDR2 YFSETQ. Written as DNA, the CDR3 is TGCGCCAGCAGCTACGGGACTACCCCAAACAATGAGCAGTTCTTC. It translates to CASSYGTTPNNEQFF.

The chain uses TRBV25-1 and TRBJ2-1; 8 bases fit TRBD2. CDR1 MGHDK and CDR2 SYGVNS come from the germline V gene. Trimming removed 3 bases from V and 8 bases from J; junction bases left unmatched: 9. The CDR3 has 15 amino acids. CDR3 nucleotide sequence: TGTGCCAGCAGTGACCCAGCGGGGGCTGGGGATGAGCAGTTCTTC. This translates into CASSDPAGAGDEQFF.

The chain has TRBV2 and TRBJ1-2; no clear D gene. This CDR3 comprises 11 residues. Trimming removed 7 bases at V and 4 bases at J, with 7 bases between. Germline V lookup: CDR1 SNHLY, CDR2 FYNNEI. CDR3 loop: CASMAGYGYTF. The CDR3 bases are TGTGCCAGCATGGCGGGCTATGGCTACACCTTC.

This rearrangement joins TRBV6-6 to TRBJ1-1; D remains unclear. The ends were cut back, 5 bases at V and 2 bases at J, with 15 bases in the middle. CDR1 and CDR2 (germline): MNHNY, SVGAGI (reference sequence). This CDR3 region has 15 residues. CDR3 in DNA: TGTGCCAGCAGTCGCCTGGGATCAGGTAACACTGAAGCTTTCTTT. It yields the protein CASSRLGSGNTEAFF.

This chain joins TRBV29-1 and TRBJ1-2; 7 nucleotides align to TRBD1. The J segment lost 4 bases and the V segment lost 7 bases, leaving 6 bases of the junction unmatched. CDR3 length equals 12 residues. Germline V CDR1 and CDR2: SQVTM, ANQGSEA. The CDR3 nucleotides are TGCAGCGGGTATGACAGGGCCTATGGCTACACCTTC. This sequence encodes CSGYDRAYGYTF. Based on the CDR3 plus reference TRBV29-1 and TRBJ1-2, the full variable domain is SAVISQKPSRDICQRGTSLTIQCQVDSQVTMMFWYRQQPGQSLTLIATANQGSEATYESGFVIDKFPISRPNLTFSTLTVSNMSPEDSSIYLCSGYDRAYGYTFGSGTRLTVV.

This chain connects TRBV18 to TRBJ2-1; either TRBD1 or TRBD2 may supply D (5 bases each). The V end was cut by 0 bases, the J end by 9 bases, with 15 bases between. Germline loops: CDR1 KGHSH, CDR2 LQKENI. This CDR3 contains 15 residues. The CDR3 spells CASSPPKGPSIEQFF. Written as DNA, the CDR3 is TGTGCCAGCTCACCACCAAAGGGACCCTCCATTGAGCAGTTCTTC.

The V and J genes are TRBV12-5 and TRBJ2-1, with TRBD2 as a possible D gene (5 bases). Germline assignment: CDR1 LGHNT and CDR2 FRNRAP. The ends were cut back, 2 bases at V and 1 base at J, with 9 bases in the middle. CDR3 size: 15 residues. As DNA, the CDR3 is TGTGCTAGTGGTTTGTACGGGGATTCCTACAATGAGCAGTTCTTC. This sequence encodes CASGLYGDSYNEQFF.

The genes are TRBV6-6 and TRBJ1-5, with 7 bases that match TRBD1. CDR1 is MNHNY, CDR2 SVGAGI, per germline (reference sequence). The CDR3 extends over 14 amino acids. V dropped 6 bases and J dropped 2; count of bases not matched to a gene: 4. CDR3 in amino acids: CASRDTGGNQPQHF. Written as DNA, the CDR3 is TGTGCCAGCAGAGACACAGGGGGCAATCAGCCCCAGCATTTT.

For the CDR3, the DNA is TGTGCCAGCAGCTTGTACAGGACCCCAGAGACCCAGTACTTC. Its translation: CASSLYRTPETQYF. V gene TRBV5-6 combines with J gene TRBJ2-5; a weak D match, TRBD1 (5 bases). V was trimmed by 1 base and J by 4 bases, leaving 11 bases between them. There are 14 residues in the CDR3. From germline, CDR1 is SGHDT and CDR2 YYEEEE. The full variable domain, in which reference TRBV5-6 and TRBJ2-5 provide the parts outside the CDR3, is DAGVTQSPTHLIKTRGQQVTLRCSPKSGHDTVSWYQQALGQGPQFIFQYYEEEERQRGNFPDRFSGHQFPNYSSELNVNALLLGDSALYLCASSLYRTPETQYFGPGTRLLVL.

The CDR3 reads CASSLRTSGVLAGELFF. The CDR3 DNA reads as TGTGCCAGCAGCCTCAGGACTAGCGGGGTTCTGGCCGGGGAGCTGTTTTTT. The chain uses TRBV7-9 and TRBJ2-2; the match to TRBD2 covers 12 bases. V trimming: 5 bases; J trimming: 6 bases; junction bases outside the gene matches: 10. Germline CDR1 reads SEHNR; CDR2 reads FQNEAQ (reference sequence). The CDR3 contains 17 residues.

V usage is TRBV19 and J usage is TRBJ1-1; tentative D call: TRBD1 (5 bases). V lost 7 bases and J lost 3, with 15 bases in between. This CDR3 contains 14 residues. The V gene's germline CDR1 is LNHDA and CDR2 SQIVND (reference sequence). This CDR3 is CASTAGRADTEAFF. The CDR3 DNA reads as TGTGCCAGTACCGCTGGCAGGGCCGACACTGAAGCTTTCTTT.